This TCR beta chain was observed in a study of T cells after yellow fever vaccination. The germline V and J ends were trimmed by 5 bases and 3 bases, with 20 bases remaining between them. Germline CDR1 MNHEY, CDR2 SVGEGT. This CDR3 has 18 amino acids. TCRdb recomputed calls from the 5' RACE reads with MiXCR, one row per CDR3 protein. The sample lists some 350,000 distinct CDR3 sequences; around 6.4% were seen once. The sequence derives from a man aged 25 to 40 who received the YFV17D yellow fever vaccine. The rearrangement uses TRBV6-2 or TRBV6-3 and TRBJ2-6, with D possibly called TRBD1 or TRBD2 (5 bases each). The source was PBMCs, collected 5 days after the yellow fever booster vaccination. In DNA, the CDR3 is TGTGCCAGCAGTACCGAGGGGCTGGAAATTATTGGGGCCAACGTCCTGACTTTC. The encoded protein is CASSTEGLEIIGANVLTF.